These T cell receptor beta chains were read from a single sample in a study of blood T cell repertoires in COVID-19. Profiled with immunoSEQ multiplex PCR; TCRdb holds only in-frame clones, not every one. The sample carries 99,000 or so clones, about 91% recorded once. Sequencing was done on a sample of peripheral blood. The receptors stem from a human donor in a cohort sampled during active COVID-19. CDR3s include the opening cysteine and the closing phenylalanine or tryptophan. D genes are given only for firm matches. Expanded clones are given a class, and other clones once, few, many or no size at all.

d_call,j_call,clone_size,v_call,cdr3_nt,cdr3_aa
-,TRBJ1-4,-,TRBV12-3/TRBV12-4,TGTGCCAGTGGGGGGATTAATGAAAAACTGTTTTTT,CASGGINEKLFF
-,TRBJ1-3,-,TRBV15,TGTGCCACCAGCAGAGATCCAGGGGCGAACACCATATATTTT,CATSRDPGANTIYF
-,TRBJ1-6,-,TRBV2,TGTGCCAGCAGCATCTATATTTATATCCACTTT,CASSIYIYIHF
TRBD2,TRBJ2-7,-,TRBV28,TGTGCCAGCAGTTTAGGACTAGCGGGAGGGAACAAAACCTACGAGCAGTACTTC,CASSLGLAGGNKTYEQYF
-,TRBJ2-7,-,TRBV6-5,TGTGCCAGCAGTCTGGCTGGGGAGGTCGACGAGCAGTACTTC,CASSLAGEVDEQYF
-,TRBJ1-5,-,TRBV7-2,TGTGCCAGCAGCTACGGGGGGTTTAGTCAGCCCCAGCATTTT,CASSYGGFSQPQHF
-,TRBJ2-3,-,TRBV27,TGTGCCAGCAGTTTAACCAGGGCGGATACGCAGTATTTT,CASSLTRADTQYF
TRBD2,TRBJ2-7,-,TRBV7-8,TGTGCCAGCAGCTGGGGGTCTAGCGGGGGAGCCTACGAGCAGTACTTC,CASSWGSSGGAYEQYF
-,TRBJ2-2,once,TRBV4-1,TGCGCCAGCAGCCAAGAGACGGGTGGCTGGGAGCTGTTTTTT,CASSQETGGWELFF
-,TRBJ2-5,-,TRBV6-2/TRBV6-3,TGTGCCAGCAGTTACCGTTTCGGGGAGACCCAGTACTTC,CASSYRFGETQYF